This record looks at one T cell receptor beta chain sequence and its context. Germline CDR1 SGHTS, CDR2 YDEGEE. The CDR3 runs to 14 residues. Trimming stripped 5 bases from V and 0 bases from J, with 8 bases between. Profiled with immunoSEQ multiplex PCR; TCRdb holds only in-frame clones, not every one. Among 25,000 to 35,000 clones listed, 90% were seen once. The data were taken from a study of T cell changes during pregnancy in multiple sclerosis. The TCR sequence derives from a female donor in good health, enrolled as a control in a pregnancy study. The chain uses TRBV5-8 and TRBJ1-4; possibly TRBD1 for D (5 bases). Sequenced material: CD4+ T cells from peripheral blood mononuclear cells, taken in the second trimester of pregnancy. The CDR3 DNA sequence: TGTGCCAGCAGGACAGTTCCAACTAATGAAAAACTGTTTTTT. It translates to CASRTVPTNEKLFF.